This T cell receptor (beta chain) came from a study of cytomegalovirus exposure and HLA in healthy donors. Study-level results: Among TCR sequences, most were rare, though some public TCRs appeared in many donors. TCR beta sequences reportedly predicted the HLA-A and HLA-B alleles of most subjects accurately. Reportedly, cytomegalovirus status was diagnosed with high sensitivity and specificity. A later analysis found common viral pathogens apparently linked to several of the most significant clusters.

As to this clone: Antigen specificity is unknown.

The CDR3 covers 14 residues. V lost 2 bases and J 6 bases, leaving 10 bases between the germline ends. Germline CDR1 and CDR2: MNHNS and SASEGT. Amplification used 60 Vbeta primers and 13 Jbeta primers. TCRdb's copy holds only in-frame clones and misses some; the assay was immunoSEQ multiplex PCR. The table shows 65,000 or so clones, with roughly 60% occurring only once. The chain is built from TRBV6-1 and TRBJ1-4; D is ambiguous. The source of this sequence is a young man in good health and CMV-seronegative. Sequenced sample: PBMCs. The CDR3 DNA reads as TGTGCCAGCAGTGAATCCGGGTTGGATGAAAAACTGTTTTTT. This translates into CASSESGLDEKLFF.